This is a list of T cell receptor beta chains from one sample in a study of CD8+ T cells in alopecia areata. Assay: immunoSEQ multiplex PCR; the TCRdb copy retains only in-frame clones and omits some. The sample contains some 150,000 clones, 67% of which appear only once. The material sequenced was CD8+ T cells sorted from blood, taken at week 0. These receptors came from a human donor with alopecia areata. Both conserved end residues are part of each CDR3. Fields, in order: clone size, D gene, J gene, V gene, CDR3 DNA, CDR3 protein. A D gene is named only where the DNA matches it firmly. Clone size is not always given. Where it is, it says once, few, many or a class for expanded clones.

clone size: few
D gene: TRBD2
J gene: TRBJ2-1
V gene: TRBV2
CDR3 DNA: TGTGCCAGCAAGGGCGGGACTAGCAAACTCTTC
CDR3 protein: CASKGGTSKLF

clone size: few
D gene: NA
J gene: TRBJ2-5
V gene: TRBV10-1
CDR3 DNA: TGCGCCAGCAGGCCCCCATCATTCAATATGGGAGAGACCCAGTACTTC
CDR3 protein: CASRPPSFNMGETQYF

clone size: few
D gene: NA
J gene: TRBJ1-2
V gene: TRBV18
CDR3 DNA: TGTGCCAGCTCACCGGACGGGGCCGGCTACACCTTC
CDR3 protein: CASSPDGAGYTF

clone size: NA
D gene: NA
J gene: TRBJ2-7
V gene: TRBV27
CDR3 DNA: TGTGCCAGCAGTTTAGCTGGGACCTACGAGCAGTACTTC
CDR3 protein: CASSLAGTYEQYF

clone size: few
D gene: NA
J gene: TRBJ2-7
V gene: TRBV2
CDR3 DNA: TGTGCCAGCAGTGAAGGTGCAGGGAGCTCCTACGAGCAGTACTTC
CDR3 protein: CASSEGAGSSYEQYF

clone size: NA
D gene: NA
J gene: TRBJ2-3
V gene: TRBV27
CDR3 DNA: TGTGCCAGCAGCGCAGCCCCCGGCAGCACAGATACGCAGTATTTT
CDR3 protein: CASSAAPGSTDTQYF

clone size: NA
D gene: NA
J gene: TRBJ2-7
V gene: TRBV2
CDR3 DNA: TGTGCCAGCAGTGCGACAGGAGCCCTTAGGGACGAGCAGTACTTC
CDR3 protein: CASSATGALRDEQYF

clone size: NA
D gene: NA
J gene: TRBJ2-5
V gene: TRBV6-5
CDR3 DNA: TGTGCCAGCAGTTACCTTAGTACTAGAGGAGAGACCCAGTACTTC
CDR3 protein: CASSYLSTRGETQYF

clone size: NA
D gene: NA
J gene: TRBJ1-6
V gene: TRBV6-5
CDR3 DNA: TGTGCCAGCAGTTACAACGGACGGTATAATTCACCCCTCCACTTT
CDR3 protein: CASSYNGRYNSPLHF

clone size: NA
D gene: NA
J gene: TRBJ2-3
V gene: TRBV15
CDR3 DNA: TGTGCCACCAGCAGAGATCGGGCGGGGATTACAGATACGCAGTATTTT
CDR3 protein: CATSRDRAGITDTQYF

clone size: NA
D gene: TRBD1
J gene: TRBJ1-1
V gene: TRBV9
CDR3 DNA: TGTGCCAGCAGCGTAGCTTCGAAAAGGACAGGGAATGAAGCTTTCTTT
CDR3 protein: CASSVASKRTGNEAFF

clone size: NA
D gene: TRBD1
J gene: TRBJ1-5
V gene: TRBV15
CDR3 DNA: TGTGCCACCAGCAGGGGACAGGAAAATCAGCCCCAGCATTTT
CDR3 protein: CATSRGQENQPQHF

clone size: NA
D gene: NA
J gene: TRBJ2-7
V gene: TRBV27
CDR3 DNA: TGTGCCAGCAGTCCTACCATAACCTACGAGCAGTACTTC
CDR3 protein: CASSPTITYEQYF

clone size: NA
D gene: NA
J gene: TRBJ2-1
V gene: TRBV27
CDR3 DNA: TGTGCCAGCAGTAGGTCCAATGAGCAGTTCTTC
CDR3 protein: CASSRSNEQFF

clone size: NA
D gene: NA
J gene: TRBJ2-1
V gene: TRBV5-4
CDR3 DNA: TGTGCCAGCAGCTTGAGTGGGCGCCAGGTTAATGAGCAGTTCTTC
CDR3 protein: CASSLSGRQVNEQFF

clone size: NA
D gene: TRBD1
J gene: TRBJ2-5
V gene: TRBV13
CDR3 DNA: TGTGCCAGCAGTACCACCCAGGGGGCCGAGACCCAGTACTTC
CDR3 protein: CASSTTQGAETQYF

clone size: NA
D gene: NA
J gene: TRBJ1-4
V gene: TRBV30
CDR3 DNA: TGTGCCTATCGACCACCAGGACCCGGGAGGAATGAAAAACTGTTTTTT
CDR3 protein: CAYRPPGPGRNEKLFF

clone size: NA
D gene: NA
J gene: TRBJ2-5
V gene: TRBV13
CDR3 DNA: TGTGCCAGCAGAACGCGACCTGCTCAAGAGACCCAGTACTTC
CDR3 protein: CASRTRPAQETQYF

clone size: NA
D gene: TRBD2
J gene: TRBJ2-7
V gene: TRBV29-1
CDR3 DNA: TGCAGCGTTGAACGGCTAGCGGGGACTTTTAGCTCCTACGAGCAGTACTTC
CDR3 protein: CSVERLAGTFSSYEQYF

clone size: few
D gene: NA
J gene: TRBJ2-7
V gene: TRBV19
CDR3 DNA: TGTGCCAGTAGCCCAGGGACAAAGTACGAGCAGTACTTC
CDR3 protein: CASSPGTKYEQYF

clone size: NA
D gene: NA
J gene: TRBJ1-5
V gene: TRBV27
CDR3 DNA: TGTGCCAGCAGTTTGGGGGCCGGTCAGCCCCAGCATTTT
CDR3 protein: CASSLGAGQPQHF

clone size: NA
D gene: NA
J gene: TRBJ2-5
V gene: TRBV11-2
CDR3 DNA: TGTGCCAGCAGCTTTGGATGGGTGGGATGGGAGACCCAGTACTTC
CDR3 protein: CASSFGWVGWETQYF

clone size: few
D gene: NA
J gene: TRBJ2-1
V gene: TRBV30
CDR3 DNA: TGTGCCTGGAGGGAGGGTGTGGATGATGAGCAGTTCTTC
CDR3 protein: CAWREGVDDEQFF

clone size: NA
D gene: NA
J gene: TRBJ1-1
V gene: TRBV29-1
CDR3 DNA: TGCAGCGTTGACCCGGGAGGGGCCACTGAAGCTTTCTTT
CDR3 protein: CSVDPGGATEAFF

clone size: NA
D gene: NA
J gene: TRBJ2-7
V gene: TRBV7-9
CDR3 DNA: TGTGCCAGCAGCTTTTCTGGGGGCGGCGAGCAGTACTTC
CDR3 protein: CASSFSGGGEQYF

clone size: NA
D gene: NA
J gene: TRBJ2-1
V gene: TRBV13
CDR3 DNA: TGTGCCAGCAGCACACAGTCCGGGGGACGAAACTCCTACAATGAGCAGTTCTTC
CDR3 protein: CASSTQSGGRNSYNEQFF

clone size: NA
D gene: TRBD2
J gene: TRBJ2-1
V gene: TRBV6-5
CDR3 DNA: TGTGCCAGCAGTCCAATAGCGGGGGGAAACAATGAGCAGTTCTTC
CDR3 protein: CASSPIAGGNNEQFF

clone size: NA
D gene: NA
J gene: TRBJ1-2
V gene: TRBV19
CDR3 DNA: TGTGCCAGTACCGGGGGCGGCTATGGCTACACCTTC
CDR3 protein: CASTGGGYGYTF

clone size: NA
D gene: NA
J gene: TRBJ1-2
V gene: TRBV4-1
CDR3 DNA: TGCGCCAGCAGCCAAGGCTGGCAGGGGTTTGGCTACACCTTC
CDR3 protein: CASSQGWQGFGYTF

clone size: few
D gene: NA
J gene: TRBJ1-2
V gene: TRBV2
CDR3 DNA: TGTGCCAGCAGTGAACAATGGGACCCAGGAAACTATGGCTACACCTTC
CDR3 protein: CASSEQWDPGNYGYTF

clone size: NA
D gene: NA
J gene: TRBJ2-7
V gene: TRBV4-2
CDR3 DNA: TGTGCCAGCAGCCAAGATTCGCCAAACGAGCAGTACTTC
CDR3 protein: CASSQDSPNEQYF

clone size: NA
D gene: NA
J gene: TRBJ1-2
V gene: TRBV4-1
CDR3 DNA: TGCGCCAGCAGCCAGACCATAGGGACTTATGGCTACACCTTC
CDR3 protein: CASSQTIGTYGYTF

clone size: few
D gene: TRBD1
J gene: TRBJ2-1
V gene: TRBV7-9
CDR3 DNA: TGTGCCAGCAGCTTAGCGCTTCGCTCAAGGCTCTTGGGGGACAGGGGCGCGTTCTTC
CDR3 protein: CASSLALRSRLLGDRGAFF

clone size: few
D gene: NA
J gene: TRBJ2-7
V gene: TRBV4-2
CDR3 DNA: TGTGCCAGCAGCCAAGATCAGGGTTGGTACGAGCAGTACTTC
CDR3 protein: CASSQDQGWYEQYF

clone size: NA
D gene: TRBD1
J gene: TRBJ1-4
V gene: TRBV6-5
CDR3 DNA: TGTGCCAGCAAGGTGACAGGGGGAGATGAAAAACTGTTTTTT
CDR3 protein: CASKVTGGDEKLFF

clone size: NA
D gene: NA
J gene: TRBJ2-3
V gene: TRBV29-1
CDR3 DNA: TGCAGCGTTGTATCTAGGGACCTCCCCACAGATACGCAGTATTTT
CDR3 protein: CSVVSRDLPTDTQYF

clone size: NA
D gene: NA
J gene: TRBJ2-4
V gene: TRBV2
CDR3 DNA: TGTGCCAGCAGTGAAGCGACTTCCTTAGCCAAAAACATTCAGTACTTC
CDR3 protein: CASSEATSLAKNIQYF